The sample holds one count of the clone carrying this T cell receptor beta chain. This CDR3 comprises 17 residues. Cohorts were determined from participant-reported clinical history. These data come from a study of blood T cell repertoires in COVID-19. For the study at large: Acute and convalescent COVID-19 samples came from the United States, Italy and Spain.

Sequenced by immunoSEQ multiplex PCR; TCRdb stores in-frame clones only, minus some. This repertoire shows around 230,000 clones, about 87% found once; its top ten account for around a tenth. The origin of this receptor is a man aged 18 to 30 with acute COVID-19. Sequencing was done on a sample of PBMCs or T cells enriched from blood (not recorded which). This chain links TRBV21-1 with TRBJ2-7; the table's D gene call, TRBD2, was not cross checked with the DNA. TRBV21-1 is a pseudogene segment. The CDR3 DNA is TGTGCCAGCAGCAAAAGGGGTCTGGGGGGTCGGACCTACGAGCAGTACTTC. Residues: CASSKRGLGGRTYEQYF.